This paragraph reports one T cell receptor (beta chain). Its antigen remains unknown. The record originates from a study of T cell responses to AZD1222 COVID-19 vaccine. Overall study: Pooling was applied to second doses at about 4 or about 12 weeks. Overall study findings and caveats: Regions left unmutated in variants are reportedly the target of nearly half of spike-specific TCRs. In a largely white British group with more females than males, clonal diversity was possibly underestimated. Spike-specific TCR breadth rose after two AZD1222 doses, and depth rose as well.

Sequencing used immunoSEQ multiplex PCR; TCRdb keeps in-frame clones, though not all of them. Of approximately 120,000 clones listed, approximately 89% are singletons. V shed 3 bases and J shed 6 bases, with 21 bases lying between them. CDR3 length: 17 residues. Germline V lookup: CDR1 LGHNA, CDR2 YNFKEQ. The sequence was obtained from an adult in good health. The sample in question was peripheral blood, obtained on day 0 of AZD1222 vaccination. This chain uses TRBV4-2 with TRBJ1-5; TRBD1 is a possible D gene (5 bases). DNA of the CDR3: TGTGCCAGCAGCCACGACTTGGGGCAGCAGGGCGGTCAGCCCCAGCATTTT. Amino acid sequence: CASSHDLGQQGGQPQHF.